Each of the 2 T cell receptor beta chains below was sequenced from the same sample in a study of T cells in Graves' hyperthyroidism and ophthalmopathy. The investigators amplified TCR beta CDR3 regions from RNA transcripts. Primed by the HTBI set, a first-round RT-PCR was run on the TCR CDR3. TCRdb fed the multiplex PCR reads into MiXCR, producing one record per CDR3 protein. This sample has some 770,000 distinct CDR3 sequences, with about 17% found just once. The specimen sequenced was blood. The receptors stem from a man aged 18 to 30 with Graves' hyperthyroidism.

This clonotype was counted ten times or more. The chain couples TRBV20-1 to TRBJ2-1; no clear D gene. The CDR3 is made up of 16 amino acids. V gave up 3 bases and J gave up 0 bases, with 15 bases separating them. Germline V gene lookup returns CDR1 DFQATT and CDR2 SNEGSKA (reference sequence). The CDR3 loop reads CSARLMARSSYNEQFF. CDR3 sequence (DNA): TGCAGTGCTAGGCTAATGGCGCGGAGCTCCTACAATGAGCAGTTCTTC.

This clonotype was seen at least ten times. CDR3 sequence (DNA): TGTGCCAGCAGAGGACTAGCGGGAGCCCCCATCTACAATGAGCAGTTCTTC. Translation: CASRGLAGAPIYNEQFF. The chain carries TRBV27 and TRBJ2-1, with 13 bases aligning to TRBD2. Trimming took 6 bases from V and 3 from J; bases not matched to a gene: 8. The CDR3 consists of 17 residues. Germline-derived CDR1 and CDR2 are MNHEY and SMNVEV (reference sequence).